The 21 T cell receptor beta chains reported below all come from one sample, sequenced in a study of CD8 T cells in ankylosing spondylitis. From the 5' RACE reads, TCRdb called clonotypes with MiXCR, one entry per CDR3 protein. The data show some 270,000 distinct CDR3 sequences, with approximately 20% seen just once and around 32% held by the top ten. The sequencing sample was made of blood, either unsorted or a sorted T cell fraction (not recorded which). The source of these receptors is a male donor with ankylosing spondylitis or in good health (not recorded which).

This chain joins TRBV4-3 and TRBJ2-1, with D possibly being TRBD2 (6 bases). V was pared by 0 bases and J by 4 bases, with 19 bases between. The CDR3 sequence is 18 residues long. Germline assignment: CDR1 LGHNA and CDR2 YSLEER. CDR3 in amino acids: CASSQEPSGAGAYNEQFF. In DNA form, the CDR3 reads TGCGCCAGCAGCCAAGAACCGTCGGGAGCAGGCGCTTACAATGAGCAGTTCTTC.

V is TRBV14 and J is TRBJ2-5; 7 nucleotides align to TRBD1. In germline, CDR1 is SGHDN, CDR2 FVKESK. The CDR3 is 15 amino acids. V was pared by 0 bases and J by 3 bases, with 4 bases of the junction left unmatched. CDR3 coding DNA: TGTGCCAGCAGCCAAGATACAGGGGCAAAAGAGACCCAGTACTTC. This gives the protein CASSQDTGAKETQYF.

The chain recombines TRBV12-3 or TRBV12-4 with TRBJ2-1, with TRBD2 matching over 7 bases. The CDR3 spans 15 residues. V lost 1 base to trimming and J lost 5 bases; unmatched junction nucleotides: 5. CDR3 loop: CASSLGLAYNNEQFF. For the CDR3, the DNA is TGTGCCAGCAGTTTAGGACTAGCCTACAACAATGAGCAGTTCTTC.

Only a few counts were recorded for this clonotype. This chain uses TRBV9 with TRBJ2-3; D unclear. V lost 3 bases and J lost 6, with 11 bases in between. Germline loops: CDR1 SGDLS, CDR2 YYNGEE. The CDR3 loop spans 13 amino acids. CDR3 bases: TGTGCCAGCAGCGCCCTGATAGGGGATACGCAGTATTTT. Encoded protein: CASSALIGDTQYF.

This sequence joins TRBV28 and TRBJ2-5; D perhaps matches TRBD1 (6 bases). The CDR3 has 14 residues. Germline values: CDR1 MDHEN, CDR2 SYDVKM. V was trimmed by 3 bases and J by 7 bases, leaving 15 bases between them. The CDR3 protein is CASSLGTLSGTQYF. CDR3 bases: TGTGCCAGCAGTTTGGGGACACTCTCTGGGACCCAGTACTTC.

The rearrangement links TRBV4-3 to TRBJ1-1; the D gene is possibly TRBD1 (5 bases). Trimming removed 2 bases at V and 1 base at J, with 8 bases between. The CDR3 spans 14 residues. Germline V gene data show CDR1 as LGHNA and CDR2 as YSLEER. The CDR3 region is CASSQPGTNTEAFF. In DNA, the CDR3 is TGCGCCAGCAGCCAACCCGGGACGAACACTGAAGCTTTCTTT.

V usage is TRBV7-2 and J usage is TRBJ2-1; 11 bases are shared with TRBD2. The CDR3 has 16 residues. Germline loops: CDR1 SGHTA, CDR2 FQGNSA. The V gene end was trimmed by 5 bases and the J gene end by 2 bases; junction bases not matched to a gene: 5. Here the CDR3 reads CASSLLTSGAYNEQFF. The CDR3 bases are TGTGCCAGCAGCCTCTTGACTAGCGGGGCCTACAATGAGCAGTTCTTC.

This chain links TRBV15 with TRBJ2-1; no definite D call. V was pared by 4 bases and J by 4 bases, with 14 bases between. The CDR3 has 15 residues. In germline, CDR1 is LNHNV, CDR2 YYDKDF (reference sequence). The CDR3, as DNA: TGTGCCACCAGCACGGACCTAGGTCTTTACAATGAGCAGTTCTTC. It is translated as CATSTDLGLYNEQFF.

The rearrangement uses TRBV5-1 and TRBJ2-7, with D unclear. V gave up 4 bases and J gave up 1 base, with 9 bases separating them. Germline V gene sequence: CDR1 SGHRS, CDR2 YFSETQ. CDR3 length equals 13 residues. The CDR3 sequence is CASSPEFSYEQYF. The CDR3 DNA sequence: TGCGCCAGCAGCCCCGAATTTTCCTACGAGCAGTACTTC.

Only a few counts were recorded for this clonotype. The J gene is TRBJ2-1, the V gene TRBV20-1; 12 bases fit TRBD2. Germline V gene data show CDR1 as DFQATT and CDR2 as SNEGSKA (reference sequence). This CDR3 contains 17 residues. J gave up 4 bases and V 0 bases, and 7 bases lay outside the gene matches. The CDR3 is CSAREPVTSGRYNEQFF. DNA of the CDR3: TGCAGTGCTAGAGAGCCCGTCACTAGCGGGAGGTACAATGAGCAGTTCTTC.

The V gene is TRBV12-3 or TRBV12-4, the J gene TRBJ2-7, with 8 bases fitting TRBD2. The length of the CDR3 is 12 residues. J lost 11 bases, V lost 4 bases, and 7 bases had no gene match. The CDR3 sequence is CASSWVAGGKYF. DNA for the CDR3: TGTGCCAGCAGTTGGGTTGCGGGAGGAAAGTACTTC.

The table lists this clonotype with many counts. The chain has TRBV27 and TRBJ2-1, with D perhaps TRBD2 (5 bases). V lost 2 bases, J lost 2 bases, and 10 bases lay in between. From germline, CDR1 is MNHEY and CDR2 SMNVEV (reference sequence). There are 15 residues in the CDR3. Here the CDR3 reads CASSLTSPPYNEQFF. The CDR3 nucleotides read TGTGCCAGCAGTTTAACTAGTCCTCCCTACAATGAGCAGTTCTTC.

This clonotype was counted a few times. One junction end does not reproduce the germline sequence, and a read error may be involved. V and J are TRBV12-3 or TRBV12-4 and TRBJ2-7; perhaps TRBD2 as D (6 bases). CDR3 size: 13 residues. The CDR3, as DNA: TGTGCCAGCAGTATAGCGGCTACTTACGAGCAGTACTTC. It is translated as CASSIAATYEQYF.

V usage is TRBV28 and J usage is TRBJ2-1; 10 positions match TRBD1. The CDR3 runs to 17 residues. Trimming at V came to 7 bases and at J to 10 bases, leaving 19 bases not matched to a gene. Germline V CDR1 and CDR2: MDHEN, SYDVKM. CDR3 residues: CASTSLTGTGAWEEQFF. CDR3 nucleotide sequence: TGTGCCAGCACCTCCCTAACCGGGACAGGGGCGTGGGAGGAGCAGTTCTTC.

The chain recombines TRBV7-6 with TRBJ2-7, with 7 bases that match TRBD2. Germline V lookup: CDR1 SGHVS, CDR2 FNYEAQ. The V and J ends lost 5 bases and 3 bases, in that order; junction bases with no gene match: 4. The CDR3 is 13 residues long. The CDR3, as DNA: TGTGCCAGCAGCCAGCGGGATCTCTACGAGCAGTACTTC. Amino acids: CASSQRDLYEQYF.

The V and J genes are TRBV29-1 and TRBJ2-1; D perhaps matches TRBD2 (6 bases). The germline CDR1 and CDR2 sequences are SQVTM and ANQGSEA. The CDR3 loop spans 13 amino acids. V was cut by 4 bases and J by 8 bases, with 15 bases left in between. CDR3 coding DNA: TGCAGCGTTGTAGGGACTGAGTCGGATGAGCAGTTCTTC. Amino acids: CSVVGTESDEQFF.

This clonotype was counted at least ten times. This chain joins TRBV9 and TRBJ2-7, with D possibly called TRBD1 or TRBD2 (5 bases each). Trimming took 3 bases from V and 3 from J, leaving 7 bases between them. CDR3 length equals 12 residues. Germline CDR1 reads SGDLS; CDR2 reads YYNGEE. CDR3 DNA: TGTGCCAGCAGCGGGGACGGCTACGAGCAGTACTTC. Its translation is CASSGDGYEQYF.

The chain has TRBV4-1 and TRBJ1-2; D remains unclear. There are 14 residues in the CDR3. The ends were cut back, 4 bases at V and 4 bases at J, with 13 bases in the middle. Germline V gives CDR1 MGHRA, CDR2 YSYEKL. CDR3 in amino acids: CASSLPGSGYGYTF. The CDR3 DNA follows: TGCGCCAGCAGCCTCCCCGGGTCCGGCTATGGCTACACCTTC.

This clonotype was counted between two and nine times. V gene TRBV4-2 combines with J gene TRBJ2-7, with D possibly matching TRBD1 (5 bases). Germline assignment: CDR1 LGHNA and CDR2 YNFKEQ. This CDR3 has 14 amino acids. The V end was cut by 1 base, the J end by 4 bases, with 11 bases between. The CDR3 nucleotides read TGTGCCAGCAGCCAAGGGACAATCTTTTACGAGCAGTACTTC. As protein: CASSQGTIFYEQYF.

The rearrangement links TRBV5-1 to TRBJ2-7; 10 bases match TRBD1. CDR1 is SGHRS and CDR2 is YFSETQ in the germline V gene. J lost 7 bases, V lost 3 bases, and 10 bases had no gene match. The CDR3 is 15 residues long. CDR3 in amino acids: CASSSGTGALGEQYF. The CDR3, as DNA: TGCGCCAGCAGCTCCGGGACAGGGGCCTTAGGGGAGCAGTACTTC.

This clonotype was counted only a few times. The rearrangement joins TRBV6-5 to TRBJ2-7; a possible D gene is TRBD2 (6 bases). V lost 5 bases, J lost 12 bases, and 17 bases lay in between. Germline CDR1 reads MNHEY; CDR2 reads SVGAGI. The CDR3 runs to 12 residues. CDR3 amino acids: CASSPGGTILYF. Here the CDR3 DNA reads TGTGCCAGCAGTCCTGGAGGGACGATATTGTACTTC.